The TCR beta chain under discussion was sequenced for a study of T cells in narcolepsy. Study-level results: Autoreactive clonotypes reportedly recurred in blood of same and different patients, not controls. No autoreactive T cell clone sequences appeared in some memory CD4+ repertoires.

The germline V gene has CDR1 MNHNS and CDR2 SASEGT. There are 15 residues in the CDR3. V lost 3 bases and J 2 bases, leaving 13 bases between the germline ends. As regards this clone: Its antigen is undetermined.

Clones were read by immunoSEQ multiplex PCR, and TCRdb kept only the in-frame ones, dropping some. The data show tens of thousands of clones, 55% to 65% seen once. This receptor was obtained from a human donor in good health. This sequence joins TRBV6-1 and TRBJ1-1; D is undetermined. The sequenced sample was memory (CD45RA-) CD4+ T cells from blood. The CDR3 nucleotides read TGTGCCAGCAGTGAGAGGATTTTGGGAAACACTGAAGCTTTCTTT. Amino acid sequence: CASSERILGNTEAFF.